Described below is a single T cell receptor beta chain sequence and its context. Its cognate antigen is unknown. A single record per CDR3 protein comes from TCRdb applying MiXCR to the 5' RACE reads. The table lists about 140,000 distinct CDR3 sequences, 15% to 20% of them singletons. Germline V CDR1 and CDR2: DFQATT, SNEGSKA (reference sequence). This CDR3 spans 13 amino acids. The trim removed 4 bases at V and 2 bases at J, leaving 4 bases unmatched. These data originate in a study of T-cell memory formation after mild COVID-19. Findings and caveats of the study: CD4/CD8 balance characterized clones contracting day 15 to 85, and CD4+ skew characterized later expanders.

This TCR came from an adult woman who had mild COVID-19 (a few samples of this study predate the infection). Cell type and time point are not known. The chain uses TRBV20-1 and TRBJ1-1; 7 nucleotides align to TRBD1. The sequenced sample was PBMCs or a T cell subset sorted from them (not recorded which). Written as DNA, the CDR3 is TGCAGTGCTATGGGACAGACAAACACTGAAGCTTTCTTT. Its protein is CSAMGQTNTEAFF.